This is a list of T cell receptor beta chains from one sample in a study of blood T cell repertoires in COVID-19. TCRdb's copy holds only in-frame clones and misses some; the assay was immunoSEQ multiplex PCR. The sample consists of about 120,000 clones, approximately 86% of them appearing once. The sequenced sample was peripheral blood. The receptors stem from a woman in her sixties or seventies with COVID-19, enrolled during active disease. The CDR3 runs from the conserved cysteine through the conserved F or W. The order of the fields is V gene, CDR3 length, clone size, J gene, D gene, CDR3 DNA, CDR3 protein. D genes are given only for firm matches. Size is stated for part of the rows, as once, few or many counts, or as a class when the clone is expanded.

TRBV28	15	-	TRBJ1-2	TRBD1	TGTGCCACTGGGGGACAGGAGCCTTTGTTATATGGCTACACCTTC	CATGGQEPLLYGYTF
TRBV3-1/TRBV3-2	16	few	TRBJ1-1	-	TGTGCCAGCAGCCCAGGCGGGGGCAGACTTAACACTGAAGCTTTCTTT	CASSPGGGRLNTEAFF
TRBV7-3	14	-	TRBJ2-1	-	TGTGCCAGCAGCCGATCTACAGGGTTGAAGGAGCAGTTCTTC	CASSRSTGLKEQFF
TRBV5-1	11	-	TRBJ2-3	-	TGCGCCAGCAGCTTCTTAGATACGCAGTATTTT	CASSFLDTQYF
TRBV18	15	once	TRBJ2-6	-	TGTGCCAGCTCACCCGAGAGCTCTGGGGCCAACGTCCTGACTTTC	CASSPESSGANVLTF
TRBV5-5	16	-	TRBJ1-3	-	TGTGCCAGCAGCTTTTTCGAATCTAACTCTGGAAACACCATATATTTT	CASSFFESNSGNTIYF
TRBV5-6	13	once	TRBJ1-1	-	TGTGCCAGCAGCCGCGACAGCAACACTGAAGCTTTCTTT	CASSRDSNTEAFF
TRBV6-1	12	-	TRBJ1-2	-	TGTGCCAGCAGTGAAACTTACTATGGCTACACCTTC	CASSETYYGYTF
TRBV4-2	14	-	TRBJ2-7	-	TGTGCCAGCAGCCAAGTCGGGGGATCCTACGAGCAGTACTTC	CASSQVGGSYEQYF
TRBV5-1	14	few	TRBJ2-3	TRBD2	TGCGCCAGCAAAGCCGGGGGGGCAAAAGATACGCAGTATTTT	CASKAGGAKDTQYF
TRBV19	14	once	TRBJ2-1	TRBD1	TGTGCCAGTGGGGGACAGGAGTCCTACAATGAGCAGTTCTTC	CASGGQESYNEQFF
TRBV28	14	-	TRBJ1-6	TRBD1	TGTGCCAGCATCCGGGGACAGTCTCATTCACCCCTCCACTTT	CASIRGQSHSPLHF
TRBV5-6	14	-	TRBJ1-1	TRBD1	TGTGCCAGCAGCCGTCCGACAGGGATAACTGAAGCTTTCTTT	CASSRPTGITEAFF
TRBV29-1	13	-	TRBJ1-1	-	TGCAGCGTTGAACAAGGGGGTGGAACTGAAGCTTTCTTT	CSVEQGGGTEAFF